This T cell receptor (beta chain) was recorded in a study of T-cell reconstitution after alpha-beta-depleted transplantation in children. Study-level findings and limits: Expanded clones from the graft, numbering several hundred, reportedly supplied alpha-beta T cells about two months after transplant. The origin of high day-60 TCRbeta diversity in some patients lay in surviving recipient T cells and thymic progenitors. Once a year had passed after transplant, T-cell counts and diversity came mostly from newly produced T cells.

TCRbeta library construction was performed incorporating unique molecular identifiers. TCRdb redid the calling of the PCR reads with MiXCR, one entry per CDR3 protein. The table shows 65,000 to 75,000 distinct CDR3 sequences, with roughly 4.9% occurring only once. This clonotype appeared many times. What it binds is unknown. The CDR3 extends over 12 amino acids. V lost 0 bases and J lost 5, with 5 bases in between. Germline V CDR1 and CDR2: MNHEY, SVGEGT. The gene calls are TRBV6-2 or TRBV6-3 and TRBJ2-7, with unresolved D. Sequenced material: PBMCs, mostly from graft donor cells, taken 180 days after TCRalphabeta/CD19-depleted stem cell transplant. This TCR came from a boy in the first two years of life who had a stem cell transplant for acute myeloid leukemia, so the T cells may come from the graft donor. The CDR3 loop is CASSYSRNEQYF. The CDR3 nucleotides read TGTGCCAGCAGTTACTCTCGTAACGAGCAGTACTTC.